This T cell receptor (beta chain) is drawn from a study of PD-L1 blockade in urothelial cancer. Study information: Patients went on atezolizumab at some point between 2012 and 2014, receiving 1,200 mg intravenously every 3 weeks. Blood was analyzed 3 weeks (second dose) and 6 weeks after treatment start.

This clone was seen just once. Synthetic spike-ins, TCR analog templates, were added into each PCR. Sequencing was performed with immunoSEQ multiplex PCR; in TCRdb, only in-frame clones are kept and a portion is missing. The table shows about 52,000 clones, with approximately 80% occurring only once. Time point denoted: pretreatment peripheral blood. V shed 6 bases, J shed 0 bases, and the junction held 7 bases outside the gene matches. This CDR3 is 15 amino acids long. Germline CDR1 and CDR2: SGHNT and YENEEA. The sequencing used PBMCs, collected around atezolizumab (anti-PD-L1) treatment. This sequence was found in a middle-aged man with urothelial cancer. The chain has TRBV11-3 and TRBJ1-1, with 7 nucleotides matching TRBD1. The DNA of the CDR3 is TGTGCCAGCAGTCGGGACAGTCAAATGAACACTGAAGCTTTCTTT. Translating it yields CASSRDSQMNTEAFF.